This passage covers 27 T cell receptor beta chains from one sample sequenced in a study of shared clonotypes between healthy human individuals. Repertoires were generated with immunoSEQ multiplex PCR, while TCRdb's copy carries only in-frame clones and drops some. The top ten hold 0.13% of the sample, which has some 2,400,000 clones, 90% to 96% seen once. Input material: naive CD4+ T cells sorted from blood. Subset in this sample: CD45RA+ positively selected. The receptors here all came from a man aged 18 to 29 in good health.

The chain recombines TRBV4-1 with TRBJ2-2; possible D gene TRBD2, 5 bases. V was shortened by 4 bases and J by 5 bases, with 11 bases between the two germline ends. The CDR3 sequence is 14 residues long. Germline CDR1 and CDR2: MGHRA and YSYEKL. The CDR3 spells CASSLGMDTGELFF. The CDR3 region has the DNA TGCGCCAGCAGCCTCGGGATGGATACCGGGGAGCTGTTTTTT.

The chain uses TRBV6-5 and TRBJ2-3; unclear D gene. V was cut by 0 bases and J by 2 bases, with 12 bases left in between. CDR1 MNHEY and CDR2 SVGAGI come from the germline V gene. The CDR3 extends over 16 amino acids. CDR3 DNA: TGTGCCAGCAGTTACTCAGGCAGCCAATACACAGATACGCAGTATTTT. Translation gives CASSYSGSQYTDTQYF.

The chain recombines TRBV6-5 with TRBJ2-3; maybe TRBD2 (6 bases). The CDR3 length is 14 residues. V was pared by 6 bases and J by 8 bases, with 18 bases between. Per germline, CDR1 MNHEY and CDR2 SVGAGI. The CDR3 DNA follows: TGTGCCAGCAGCCCCTTGTCGGAGGGCGGTACGCAGTATTTT. This sequence encodes CASSPLSEGGTQYF.

This rearrangement joins TRBV28 to TRBJ2-5; D is perhaps TRBD2 (5 bases). Germline lookup yields CDR1 MDHEN and CDR2 SYDVKM. V lost 4 bases to trimming and J lost 3 bases, with 12 bases between them. This CDR3 is 14 amino acids long. CDR3 loop: CASSSAGREETQYF. The CDR3 DNA reads as TGTGCCAGCAGTTCCGCGGGTAGGGAAGAGACCCAGTACTTC.

The J gene is TRBJ1-2, the V gene TRBV6-5; no reliable D call. The germline V gene has CDR1 MNHEY and CDR2 SVGAGI. Deletions cut 7 bases from V and 6 bases from J, with 18 bases between. This CDR3 has 14 amino acids. This chain's CDR3 is CASTSAFLRDGYTF. CDR3 DNA sequence: TGTGCCAGCACCTCAGCTTTCTTGCGGGATGGCTACACCTTC.

As to this clone: Compared with germline, one end of the junction differs, possibly owing to a read error. The rearrangement links TRBV6-1 to TRBJ2-5, with 13 bases fitting TRBD2. Per germline, CDR1 MNHNS and CDR2 SASEGT. CDR3 length equals 18 residues. The CDR3 nucleotides read TGTGCCAGCAGTGAAGCGATACTAGCGGGAGGGGGGGAAGAGATCCAGTACTTC. Amino acids: CASSEAILAGGGEEIQYF.

The chain couples TRBV7-9 to TRBJ2-2; D might be TRBD2 (6 bases). CDR3 length equals 15 residues. Germline-derived CDR1 and CDR2 are SEHNR and FQNEAQ (reference sequence). Trimming pared 4 bases from V and 2 bases from J, leaving 11 bases between. CDR3 region: CASSSPGLNTGELFF. Here the CDR3 DNA reads TGTGCCAGCAGCTCACCGGGACTTAACACCGGGGAGCTGTTTTTT. Drawing the rest from reference TRBV7-9 and TRBJ2-2, the complete variable domain is DTGVSQNPRHKITKRGQNVTFRCDPISEHNRLYWYRQTLGQGPEFLTYFQNEAQLEKSRLLSDRFSAERPKGSFSTLEIQRTEQGDSAMYLCASSSPGLNTGELFFGEGSRLTVL.

The J gene is TRBJ1-2, the V gene TRBV4-2; D uncertain. Trimming removed 0 bases from V and 4 bases from J, with 9 bases in between. In germline, CDR1 is LGHNA, CDR2 YNFKEQ. This CDR3 spans 14 amino acids. In DNA, the CDR3 is TGTGCCAGCAGCCAAGATCGGGGTCCCTATGGCTACACCTTC. Amino acids: CASSQDRGPYGYTF.

The chain couples TRBV6-1 to TRBJ1-2; TRBD1 is a possible D gene (6 bases). The germline gives CDR1 MNHNS, CDR2 SASEGT. This CDR3 comprises 14 residues. Trimming pared 7 bases from V and 8 bases from J, leaving 20 bases between. In DNA form, the CDR3 reads TGTGCCAGCACCCTAGATGGAGGGGGATACGGCTACACCTTC. It encodes CASTLDGGGYGYTF.

This chain links TRBV6-5 with TRBJ1-4; 8 bases line up with TRBD1. Germline values: CDR1 MNHEY, CDR2 SVGAGI. The CDR3 is 14 amino acids. V was pared by 6 bases and J by 4 bases, with 4 bases of the junction left unmatched. The CDR3 here is CASRRTGNNEKLFF. The CDR3 DNA sequence: TGTGCCAGCAGAAGGACAGGGAATAATGAAAAACTGTTTTTT.

The chain combines TRBV4-3 with TRBJ1-4, with TRBD1 identical over 10 bases. This CDR3 region has 15 residues. CDR1 and CDR2 (germline): LGHNA, YSLEER. The J segment lost 7 bases and the V segment lost 4 bases, leaving 6 bases of the junction unmatched. The CDR3 DNA is TGCGCCAGCAGCCCCCAGGACAGGGGGGCTGAAAAACTGTTTTTT. Residues: CASSPQDRGAEKLFF.

The chain carries TRBV11-2 and TRBJ1-6; D uncertain. V lost 2 bases and J 3 bases, leaving 8 bases between the germline ends. CDR3 length: 15 residues. Germline loops: CDR1 SGHAT, CDR2 FQNNGV. DNA of the CDR3: TGTGCCAGCAGCTTAAACGGTATCTATAATTCACCCCTCCACTTT. Residues: CASSLNGIYNSPLHF.

The V and J genes are TRBV5-1 and TRBJ2-1, with 11 bases that match TRBD2. This CDR3 contains 20 residues. CDR1 and CDR2 from the germline V gene are SGHRS and YFSETQ. Trimming cost V 4 bases and J 0 bases; bases outside gene matches: 15. The CDR3, as DNA: TGCGCCAGCAGCGGAACCGGGACTAGCGGCGCCTTATTCTCCTACAATGAGCAGTTCTTC. This translates into CASSGTGTSGALFSYNEQFF.

The chain links TRBV7-8 to TRBJ2-7; 8 nucleotides align to TRBD1. With 1 base clipped from V and 5 bases from J, the junction kept 7 bases outside the gene matches. The germline gives CDR1 SGHVS, CDR2 FQNEAQ. The CDR3 sequence is 15 residues long. The CDR3 region is CASSLGRTGLNEQYF. The DNA of the CDR3 is TGTGCCAGCAGCTTAGGAAGGACAGGGCTCAACGAGCAGTACTTC.

This sequence joins TRBV10-3 and TRBJ1-1; weak D call: TRBD1 (6 bases). Deletions cut 7 bases from V and 2 bases from J, with 11 bases between. Per the germline V gene, CDR1 is ENHRY and CDR2 is SYGVKD. The CDR3 has 13 residues. The CDR3, as DNA: TGTGCCATCACGGACAGAGAAAACACTGAAGCTTTCTTT. It encodes CAITDRENTEAFF.

The chain uses TRBV28 and TRBJ1-5; D remains ambiguous. V dropped 5 bases and J dropped 5 bases, with 10 bases sitting between them. CDR1 is MDHEN and CDR2 is SYDVKM in the germline V gene. The CDR3 covers 13 residues. The CDR3 spells CASSPPNDQPQHF. The CDR3 nucleotides are TGTGCCAGCAGTCCTCCGAATGATCAGCCCCAGCATTTT.

The rearrangement uses TRBV5-1 and TRBJ2-5; a possible D gene is TRBD1 (6 bases). Deletions cut 3 bases from V and 5 bases from J, with 17 bases between. Germline V gene data show CDR1 as SGHRS and CDR2 as YFSETQ. The CDR3 runs to 15 residues. CDR3 DNA: TGCGCCAGCAGCTCCCCCCGAGGGCAGGGGGAGACCCAGTACTTC. Its protein product is CASSSPRGQGETQYF.

The chain carries TRBV6-6 and TRBJ1-2; 7 bases align to TRBD1. Germline V gene sequence: CDR1 MNHNY, CDR2 SVGAGI (reference sequence). The CDR3 extends over 15 amino acids. V was pared by 7 bases and J by 5 bases, with 13 bases of the junction left unmatched. CDR3 nucleotides: TGTGCCAGCACCTCCCTTGGGGGACAGAGTTATGGCTACACCTTC. Translating gives CASTSLGGQSYGYTF.

This rearrangement joins TRBV7-9 to TRBJ2-5, with TRBD1 matching over 9 bases. Germline CDR1 SEHNR, CDR2 FQNEAQ (reference sequence). V gave up 3 bases and J gave up 1 base; unmatched junction bases: 6. The CDR3 is made up of 16 amino acids. DNA for the CDR3: TGTGCCAGCAGCTTTTTGGGGGACAGGGCCCAAGAGACCCAGTACTTC. It specifies CASSFLGDRAQETQYF.

The V and J genes are TRBV5-4 and TRBJ2-1, with 7 bases matching TRBD2. The CDR3 is 13 amino acids. V trimming: 2 bases; J trimming: 6 bases; junction bases outside the gene matches: 2. Germline CDR1 reads SGHNT; CDR2 reads YYREEE (reference sequence). The CDR3 region has the DNA TGTGCCAGCAGCTTCCCGGGGGGCAATGAGCAGTTCTTC. This encodes CASSFPGGNEQFF.

This clone was counted only a few times. The gene calls are TRBV9 and TRBJ1-2; the D is unclear. The length of the CDR3 is 12 residues. Trimming shortened V by 5 bases and J by 4 bases, and 9 bases separated the two germline ends. Germline assignment: CDR1 SGDLS and CDR2 YYNGEE. In nucleotides, the CDR3 is TGTGCCAGCAGTGAACCAGGCTATGGCTACACCTTC. Amino acid sequence: CASSEPGYGYTF.

V usage is TRBV5-1 and J usage is TRBJ1-4; 8 nucleotides match TRBD1. The CDR3 length is 15 residues. From germline, CDR1 is SGHRS and CDR2 YFSETQ. V trimming: 4 bases; J trimming: 7 bases; junction bases outside the gene matches: 9. The CDR3: CASSGTGTGGEKLFF. In DNA, the CDR3 is TGCGCCAGCAGCGGAACCGGGACAGGAGGTGAAAAACTGTTTTTT.

The chain couples TRBV7-9 to TRBJ1-1; possibly TRBD1 for D (5 bases). Germline lookup yields CDR1 SEHNR and CDR2 FQNEAQ (reference sequence). Trimming removed 2 bases from V and 4 bases from J, with 11 bases in between. The CDR3 is 14 amino acids. As DNA, the CDR3 is TGTGCCAGCAGCTTACTCCAGGGAAGCACTGAAGCTTTCTTT. Protein product: CASSLLQGSTEAFF.

As regards this clone: The identical CDR3 is also encoded by other nucleotide sequences in the sample. This sequence joins TRBV5-1 and TRBJ2-5, with 7 bases identical to TRBD2. The CDR3 totals 16 residues. Germline V lookup: CDR1 SGHRS, CDR2 YFSETQ. Germline trimming cut 0 bases from V and 2 bases from J; bases unmatched to any gene: 7. The CDR3 DNA sequence: TGCGCCAGCAGCTTGGGGCCAGCGGGGTCACAAGAGACCCAGTACTTC. Translated, it gives CASSLGPAGSQETQYF.

The chain employs TRBV7-2 and TRBJ2-3; D ambiguous. The germline V gene encodes CDR1 SGHTA and CDR2 FQGNSA. Deletions cut 4 bases from V and 2 bases from J, with 7 bases between. There are 13 residues in the CDR3. CDR3 residues: CASSSRHTDTQYF. CDR3 DNA: TGTGCCAGCAGCTCCCGACACACAGATACGCAGTATTTT.

This clone was seen only once. This chain links TRBV7-8 with TRBJ2-3; TRBD2 matches at 8 bases. V dropped 1 base and J dropped 4; count of bases not matched to a gene: 4. Germline V gene data show CDR1 as SGHVS and CDR2 as FQNEAQ. This CDR3 comprises 15 residues. DNA of the CDR3: TGTGCCAGCAGCTTAGACGGGGGGGGCGCAGATACGCAGTATTTT. This sequence encodes CASSLDGGGADTQYF.

The V gene is TRBV2, the J gene TRBJ1-3, with 7 bases identical to TRBD1. The J segment lost 9 bases and the V segment lost 7 bases, leaving 12 bases of the junction unmatched. CDR3 size: 14 residues. CDR1 and CDR2 from the germline V gene are SNHLY and FYNNEI. The CDR3 region is CASIDRDLGSTIYF. The CDR3 region has the DNA TGTGCCAGCATTGACAGGGACTTGGGGAGCACCATATATTTT. The complete variable domain, with remaining parts taken from reference TRBV2 and TRBJ1-3, reads EPEVTQTPSHQVTQMGQEVILRCVPISNHLYFYWYRQILGQKVEFLVSFYNNEISEKSEIFDDQFSVERPDGSNFTLKIRSTKLEDSAMYFCASIDRDLGSTIYFGEGSWLTVV.